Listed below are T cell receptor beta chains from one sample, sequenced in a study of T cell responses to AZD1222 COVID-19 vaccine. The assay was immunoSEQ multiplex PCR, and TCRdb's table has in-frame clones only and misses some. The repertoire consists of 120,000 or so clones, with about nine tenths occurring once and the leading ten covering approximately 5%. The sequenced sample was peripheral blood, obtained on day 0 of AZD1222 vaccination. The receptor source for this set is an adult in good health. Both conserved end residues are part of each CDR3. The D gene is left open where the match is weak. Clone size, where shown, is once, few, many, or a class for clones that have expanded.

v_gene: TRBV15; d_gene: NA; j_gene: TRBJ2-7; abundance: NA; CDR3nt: TGTGCCACCAGCAGAGATGAGAGGTTGGAGACAGGAAGAACCTACGAGCAGTACTTC; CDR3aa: CATSRDERLETGRTYEQYF
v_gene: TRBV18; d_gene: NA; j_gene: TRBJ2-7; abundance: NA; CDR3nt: TGTGCCAGCTCACCATCGGCAGAATACGAGCAGTACTTC; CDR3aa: CASSPSAEYEQYF
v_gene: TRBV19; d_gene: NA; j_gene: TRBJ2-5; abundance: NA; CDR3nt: TGTGCCAGTAGTATTAACAGCCAAGAGACCCAGTACTTC; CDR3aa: CASSINSQETQYF
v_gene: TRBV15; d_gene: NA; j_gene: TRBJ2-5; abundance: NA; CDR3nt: TGTGCCACCAGCAGTGCCTCGATGCAAGAGACCCAGTACTTC; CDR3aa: CATSSASMQETQYF
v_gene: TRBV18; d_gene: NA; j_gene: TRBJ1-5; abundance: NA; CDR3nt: TGTGCCAGCTCACCGGGGGGGCCTGGTCAGCCCCAGCATTTT; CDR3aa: CASSPGGPGQPQHF
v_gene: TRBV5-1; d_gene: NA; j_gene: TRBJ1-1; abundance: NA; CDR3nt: TGCGCCAGCAGCTTAAGTGGGACTGAAGCTTTCTTT; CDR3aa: CASSLSGTEAFF
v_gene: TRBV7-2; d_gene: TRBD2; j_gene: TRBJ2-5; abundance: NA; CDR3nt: TGTGCCAGCAGCCCGGGACTAGCGGAGGGGGCCCAGTACTTC; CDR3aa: CASSPGLAEGAQYF
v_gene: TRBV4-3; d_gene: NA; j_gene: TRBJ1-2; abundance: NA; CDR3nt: TGCGCCAGCAGCCAAACCAGGAGTTATGGCTACACCTTC; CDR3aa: CASSQTRSYGYTF
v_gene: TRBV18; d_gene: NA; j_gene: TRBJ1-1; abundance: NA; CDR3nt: TGTGCCAGCTCACCGGGGTACGGGGAATTGAACACTGAAGCTTTCTTT; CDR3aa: CASSPGYGELNTEAFF
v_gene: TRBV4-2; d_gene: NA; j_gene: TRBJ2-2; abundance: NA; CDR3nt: TGTGCCAGCAGCCAAGAGAGGGGCGGAGGGGGCCCGAACACCGGGGAGCTGTTTTTT; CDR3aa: CASSQERGGGGPNTGELFF
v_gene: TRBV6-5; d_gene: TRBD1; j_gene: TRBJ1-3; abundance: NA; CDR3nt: TGTGCCAGCACTCGGACAGGCGACTCTGGAAACACCATATATTTT; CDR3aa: CASTRTGDSGNTIYF
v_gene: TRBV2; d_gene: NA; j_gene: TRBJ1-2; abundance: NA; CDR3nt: TGTGCCAGCAGTGAGTCCAGGGTGGACGGCTACACCTTC; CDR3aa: CASSESRVDGYTF
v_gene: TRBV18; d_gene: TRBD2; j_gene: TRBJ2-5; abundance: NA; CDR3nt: TGTGCCAGCTCATGGGGGGGCCAAGAGACCCAGTACTTC; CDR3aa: CASSWGGQETQYF
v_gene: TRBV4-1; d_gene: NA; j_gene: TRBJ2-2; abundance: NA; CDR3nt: TGCGCCAGCAGCCCGATGGGGGCTGGGAACACCGGGGAGCTGTTTTTT; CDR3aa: CASSPMGAGNTGELFF
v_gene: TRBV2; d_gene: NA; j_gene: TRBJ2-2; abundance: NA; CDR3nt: TGTGCCAGCAGTGAAAAAGGCGGGGAGCTGTTTTTT; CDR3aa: CASSEKGGELFF
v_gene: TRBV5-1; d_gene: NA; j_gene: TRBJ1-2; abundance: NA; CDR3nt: TGCGCCAGCACACGCGGGGACACCAACTATGGCTACACCTTC; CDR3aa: CASTRGDTNYGYTF
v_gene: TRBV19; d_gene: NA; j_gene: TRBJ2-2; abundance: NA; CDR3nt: TGTGCCAGTAGTGCCATGGACACCGGGGAGCTGTTTTTT; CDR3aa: CASSAMDTGELFF
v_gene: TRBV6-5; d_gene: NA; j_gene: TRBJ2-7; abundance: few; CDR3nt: TGTGCCAGCAGTTACGCCGGCCGGAGCTCCTACGAGCAGTACTTC; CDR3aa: CASSYAGRSSYEQYF
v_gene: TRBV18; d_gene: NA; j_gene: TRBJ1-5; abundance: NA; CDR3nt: TGTGCCAGCTCACCGGGGTCGGGGGCGATCGGTCAGCCCCAGCATTTT; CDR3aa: CASSPGSGAIGQPQHF
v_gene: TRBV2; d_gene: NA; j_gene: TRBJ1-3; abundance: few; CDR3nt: TGTGCCAGCAGAGGGACGGCCGGAAACACCATATATTTT; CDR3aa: CASRGTAGNTIYF
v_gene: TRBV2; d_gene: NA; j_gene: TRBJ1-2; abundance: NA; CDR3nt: TGTGCCAGCAGTGACCAGGGTAACTATGGCTACACCTTC; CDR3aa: CASSDQGNYGYTF
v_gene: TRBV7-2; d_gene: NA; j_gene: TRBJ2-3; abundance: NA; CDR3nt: TGTGCCAGCACCCCGGGGCTTAGTTCCGATACGCAGTATTTT; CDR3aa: CASTPGLSSDTQYF
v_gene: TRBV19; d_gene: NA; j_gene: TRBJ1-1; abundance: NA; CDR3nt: TGTGCCAGTAGTAATATCCCGCGGGTGAACACTGAAGCTTTCTTT; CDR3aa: CASSNIPRVNTEAFF
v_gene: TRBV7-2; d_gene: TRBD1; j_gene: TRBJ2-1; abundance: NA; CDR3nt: TGTGCCAGGGACGCCCGGAAACAGGGGCACCGTGGCTCCTACAATGAGCAGTTCTTC; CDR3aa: CARDARKQGHRGSYNEQFF
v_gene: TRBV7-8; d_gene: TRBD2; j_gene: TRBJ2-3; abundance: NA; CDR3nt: TGTGCCAGCAGCTTAGAACCGGGGGGATCCGATACGCAGTATTTT; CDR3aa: CASSLEPGGSDTQYF
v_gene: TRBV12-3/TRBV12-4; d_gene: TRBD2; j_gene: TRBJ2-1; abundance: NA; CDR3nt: TGTGCCAGCAGTCCAGGGACTAGCGGGCGTCAGTTCTTC; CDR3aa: CASSPGTSGRQFF
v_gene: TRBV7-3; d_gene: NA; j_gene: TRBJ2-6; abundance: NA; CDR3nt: TGTGCCAGCAGCCAACAAGGTGGGGTGGCTGGGGCCAACGTCCTGACTTTC; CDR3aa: CASSQQGGVAGANVLTF
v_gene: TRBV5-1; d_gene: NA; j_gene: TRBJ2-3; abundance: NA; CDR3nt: TGCGCCAGCAGCTTGGGTGGCAGCAGCACAGATACGCAGTATTTT; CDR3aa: CASSLGGSSTDTQYF
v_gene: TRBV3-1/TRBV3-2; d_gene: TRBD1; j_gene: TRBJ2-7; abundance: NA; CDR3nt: TGTGCCAGCAGCCCTCAGGGGGCCAGCCTCCGGCAGTACTTC; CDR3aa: CASSPQGASLRQYF
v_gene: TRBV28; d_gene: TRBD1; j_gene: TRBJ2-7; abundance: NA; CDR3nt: TGTGCCAGCACGGGGACAGTCAAAGGGGAGCAGTACTTC; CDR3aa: CASTGTVKGEQYF
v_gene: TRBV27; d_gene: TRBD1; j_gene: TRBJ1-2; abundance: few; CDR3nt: TGTGCCAGCAGTTCCCAGACAGGGCCCTATGGCTACACCTTC; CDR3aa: CASSSQTGPYGYTF
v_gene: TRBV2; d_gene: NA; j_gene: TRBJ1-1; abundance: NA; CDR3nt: TGTGCCAGCAGCCCTCACACAGAACAGCCTGAAGCTTTCTTT; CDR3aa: CASSPHTEQPEAFF
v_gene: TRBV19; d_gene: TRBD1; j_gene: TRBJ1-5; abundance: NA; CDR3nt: TGTGCCAGTAGACGGGACAGCCTACAGCCCCAGCATTTT; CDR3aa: CASRRDSLQPQHF
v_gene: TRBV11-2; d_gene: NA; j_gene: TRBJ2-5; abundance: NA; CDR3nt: TGTGCCAGCAGCAAGGGGACTCCCCGGGGGACCCAGTACTTC; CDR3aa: CASSKGTPRGTQYF
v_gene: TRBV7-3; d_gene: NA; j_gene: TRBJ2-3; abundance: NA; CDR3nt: TGTGCCAGCAGCTTAGGCACCGCAGATACGCAGTATTTT; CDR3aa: CASSLGTADTQYF
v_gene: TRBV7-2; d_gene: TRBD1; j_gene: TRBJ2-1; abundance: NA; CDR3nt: TGTGCCAGCAGCCCGATAAGAGGCAGGGGACAGGAGCAGTTCTTC; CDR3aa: CASSPIRGRGQEQFF
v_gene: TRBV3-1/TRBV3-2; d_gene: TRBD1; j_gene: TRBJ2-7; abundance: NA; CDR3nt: TGTGCCAGCAGCCAATACCTGAGGCCGGGACAGCCGGCCTACGAGCAGTACTTC; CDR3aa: CASSQYLRPGQPAYEQYF
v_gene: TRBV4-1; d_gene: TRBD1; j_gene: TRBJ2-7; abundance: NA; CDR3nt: TGCGCCAGCAGCCACCGCCGGACAGGGGTATACGAGCAGTACTTC; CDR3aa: CASSHRRTGVYEQYF
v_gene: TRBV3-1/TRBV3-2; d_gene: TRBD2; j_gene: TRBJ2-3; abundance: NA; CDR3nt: TGTGCCAGCAGCCAGGGGAGGGTTAGAATAGATACGCAGTATTTT; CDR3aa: CASSQGRVRIDTQYF
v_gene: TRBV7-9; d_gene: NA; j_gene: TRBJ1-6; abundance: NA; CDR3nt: TGTGCCACTCACCCGGGACTACCCAATTCACCCCTCCACTTT; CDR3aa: CATHPGLPNSPLHF
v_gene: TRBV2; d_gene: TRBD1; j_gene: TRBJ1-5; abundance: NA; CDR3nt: TGTGCCAGCAGTGGGGACCAGGGGGCACGCAATCAGCCCCAGCATTTT; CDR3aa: CASSGDQGARNQPQHF
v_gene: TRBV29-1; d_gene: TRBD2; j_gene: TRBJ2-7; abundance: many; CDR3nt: TGCAGCGTTGGCAGATGGGGGGAGGGTTGTAGTGAGCAGTACTTC; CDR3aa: CSVGRWGEGCSEQYF
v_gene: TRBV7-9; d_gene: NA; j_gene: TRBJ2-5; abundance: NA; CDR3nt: TGTGCCAGCAGCTCCTCGACCGGGACCCCGAGGCGGGAGACCCAGTACTTC; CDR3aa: CASSSSTGTPRRETQYF
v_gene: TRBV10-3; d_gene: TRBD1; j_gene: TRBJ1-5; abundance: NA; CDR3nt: TGTGCCACCCGACAGGGTTCAGGAAATAGCAATCAGCCCCAGCATTTT; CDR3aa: CATRQGSGNSNQPQHF
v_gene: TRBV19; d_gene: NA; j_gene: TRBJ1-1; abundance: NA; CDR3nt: TGTGCCAGTAGTATACGGGGTGCAGGGATCCCTGAAGCTTTCTTT; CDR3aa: CASSIRGAGIPEAFF
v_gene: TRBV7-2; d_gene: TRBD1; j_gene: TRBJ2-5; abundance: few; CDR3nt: TGTGCCAGCAGCTTAGATATGACAGGGAGCCAGACCCAGTACTTC; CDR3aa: CASSLDMTGSQTQYF
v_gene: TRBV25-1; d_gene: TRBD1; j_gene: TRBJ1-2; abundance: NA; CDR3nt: TGTGCCAGCGGGGACAGCCTGGGGTATGGCTACACCTTC; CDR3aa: CASGDSLGYGYTF
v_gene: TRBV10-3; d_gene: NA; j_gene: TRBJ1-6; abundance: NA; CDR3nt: TGTGCCATCAGTGAGTCGGTCAGGGATGGGTCACCCCTCCACTTT; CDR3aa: CAISESVRDGSPLHF
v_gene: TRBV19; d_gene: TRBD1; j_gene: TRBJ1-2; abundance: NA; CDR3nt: TGTGCCAGTTACCAGGGGGGGAACTATGGCTACACCTTC; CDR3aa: CASYQGGNYGYTF
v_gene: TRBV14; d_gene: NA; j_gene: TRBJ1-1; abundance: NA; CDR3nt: TGTGCCAGCAGCCGACAGATCCTGAACACTGAAGCTTTCTTT; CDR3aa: CASSRQILNTEAFF
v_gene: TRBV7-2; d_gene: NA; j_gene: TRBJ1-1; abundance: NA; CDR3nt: TGTGCCAGCAGTCCTTATCGGGGCAATGAAGCTTTCTTT; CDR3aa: CASSPYRGNEAFF
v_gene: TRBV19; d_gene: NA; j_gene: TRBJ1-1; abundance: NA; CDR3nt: TGTGCCAGTAGTATAGACGGGGCGGCGAACACTGAAGCTTTCTTT; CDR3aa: CASSIDGAANTEAFF
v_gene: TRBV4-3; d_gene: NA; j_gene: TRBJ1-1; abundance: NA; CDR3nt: TGCGCCAGCAGCCAACCTCTACCTTCGAACACTGAAGCTTTCTTT; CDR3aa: CASSQPLPSNTEAFF
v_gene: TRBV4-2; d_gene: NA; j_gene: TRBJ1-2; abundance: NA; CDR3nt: TGTGCCAGCAGCCAAGACTTGATGACAGGATGGGGAGGCTACACCTTC; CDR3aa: CASSQDLMTGWGGYTF
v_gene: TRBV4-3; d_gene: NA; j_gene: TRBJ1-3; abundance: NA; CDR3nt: TGCGCCAGCAGCCCTGACAGTTCGAGCTCTGGAAACACCATATATTTT; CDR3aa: CASSPDSSSSGNTIYF
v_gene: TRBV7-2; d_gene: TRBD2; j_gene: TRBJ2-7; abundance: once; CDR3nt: TGTGCCAGCAGCTTCGGCGGGGGGGGATACGAGCAGTACTTC; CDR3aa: CASSFGGGGYEQYF
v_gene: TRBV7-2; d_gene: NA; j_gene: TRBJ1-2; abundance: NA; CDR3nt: TGTGCCAGCAGGCGGGCGGAGGGCTACACCTTC; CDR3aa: CASRRAEGYTF
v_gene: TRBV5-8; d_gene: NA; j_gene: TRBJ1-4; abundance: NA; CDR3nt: TGTGCCAGCAGCGCCGGAGGGGGTGCTAATGAAAAACTGTTTTTT; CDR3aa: CASSAGGGANEKLFF
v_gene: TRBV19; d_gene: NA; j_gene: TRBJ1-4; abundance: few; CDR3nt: TGTGCCAGTAGGGGGCGGGGCCCTTCTGAAAAACTGTTTTTT; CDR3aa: CASRGRGPSEKLFF